The sequence of this T cell receptor beta chain was determined in a study of beta chain features in type 1 diabetes. This clone was observed many times. Antigen unknown. Overall study results and limits: Compared with healthy donors, patients appeared to share more similar naive, central memory and regulatory TCRB repertoires. Equally in patients and controls, shorter templates might have been favored by PCR.

The authors reverse transcribed all of the isolated RNA, so sequencing captured expressed TCRB transcripts. Using immunoSEQ multiplex PCR, the repertoire was profiled, and TCRdb retains in-frame clones only, with some absent. The data contain about 220,000 clones, roughly 10% of them singletons. The material sequenced was central memory CD4+ T cells from blood. The receptor's source is a man between 18 and 29 years old in good health.

The chain's CDR3 is CASSDNGGTGELFF. CDR3 nucleotides: TGTGCCAGCAGTGATAACGGGGGCACCGGGGAGCTGTTTTTT. The J gene is TRBJ2-2, the V gene TRBV2; possible D gene TRBD2, 6 bases. CDR1 and CDR2 from the germline V gene are SNHLY and FYNNEI. Trimming left V 3 bases short and J 4 bases short, with 9 bases between. The CDR3 has 14 residues.